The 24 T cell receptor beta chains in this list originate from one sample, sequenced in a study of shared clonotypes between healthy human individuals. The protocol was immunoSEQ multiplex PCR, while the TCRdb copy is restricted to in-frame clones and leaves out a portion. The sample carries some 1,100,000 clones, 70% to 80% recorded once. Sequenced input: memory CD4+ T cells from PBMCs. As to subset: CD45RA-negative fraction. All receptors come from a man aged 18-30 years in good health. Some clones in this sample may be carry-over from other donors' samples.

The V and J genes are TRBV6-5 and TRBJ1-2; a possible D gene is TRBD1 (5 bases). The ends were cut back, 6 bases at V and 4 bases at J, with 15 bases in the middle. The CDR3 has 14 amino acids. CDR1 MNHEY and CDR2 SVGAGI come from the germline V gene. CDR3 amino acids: CASRAPGLRYGYTF. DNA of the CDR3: TGTGCCAGCAGGGCGCCGGGACTGCGCTATGGCTACACCTTC.

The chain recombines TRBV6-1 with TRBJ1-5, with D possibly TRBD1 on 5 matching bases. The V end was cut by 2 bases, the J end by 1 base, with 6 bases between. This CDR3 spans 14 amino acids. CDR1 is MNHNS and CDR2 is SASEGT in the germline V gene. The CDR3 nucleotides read TGTGCCAGCAGTGAACGACAGAGCAATCAGCCCCAGCATTTT. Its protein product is CASSERQSNQPQHF.

Here the CDR3 reads CASSQIIAEPQHF. Here the CDR3 DNA reads TGCGCCAGCAGCCAAATTATAGCGGAGCCCCAGCATTTT. The chain recombines TRBV4-1 with TRBJ1-5, with unresolved D. Germline CDR1 and CDR2: MGHRA and YSYEKL. The V end lost 2 bases, the J end lost 8 bases, and 10 bases lay between the germline ends. The CDR3 covers 13 residues.

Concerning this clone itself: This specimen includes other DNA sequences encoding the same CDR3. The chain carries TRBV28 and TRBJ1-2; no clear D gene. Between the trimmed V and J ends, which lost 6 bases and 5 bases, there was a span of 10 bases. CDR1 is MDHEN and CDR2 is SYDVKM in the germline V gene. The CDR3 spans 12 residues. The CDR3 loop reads CASSLRLYGYTF. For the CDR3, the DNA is TGTGCCAGCAGCCTTCGACTGTATGGCTACACCTTC.

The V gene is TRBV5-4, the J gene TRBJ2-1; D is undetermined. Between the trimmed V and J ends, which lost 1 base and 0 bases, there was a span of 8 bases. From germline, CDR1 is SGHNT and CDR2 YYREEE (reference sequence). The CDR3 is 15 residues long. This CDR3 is CASSLTVSSYNEQFF. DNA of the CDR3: TGTGCCAGCAGCTTGACAGTTAGCTCCTACAATGAGCAGTTCTTC.

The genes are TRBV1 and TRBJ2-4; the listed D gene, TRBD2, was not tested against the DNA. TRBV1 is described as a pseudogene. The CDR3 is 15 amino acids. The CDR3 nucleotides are TGCACCAGCAGCCAAGACCTACAGGGAGGGGACATTCAGTACTTC. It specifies CTSSQDLQGGDIQYF.

The CDR3 sequence is CASSLIVQYGYTF. The CDR3 nucleotides are TGTGCCAGCAGCTTGATCGTCCAGTATGGCTACACCTTC. The rearrangement joins TRBV7-2 to TRBJ1-2; D gene ambiguous. The V and J ends lost 3 bases and 5 bases respectively, with 10 bases between them. The CDR3 contains 13 residues. Germline CDR1 is SGHTA and CDR2 is FQGNSA.

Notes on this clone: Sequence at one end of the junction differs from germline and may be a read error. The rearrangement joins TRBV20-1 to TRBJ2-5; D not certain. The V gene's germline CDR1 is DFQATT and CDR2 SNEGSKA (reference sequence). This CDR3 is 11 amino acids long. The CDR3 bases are TGCAGTGCCCCGGGCTTAGAGGCCCAGTACTTC. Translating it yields CSAPGLEAQYF.

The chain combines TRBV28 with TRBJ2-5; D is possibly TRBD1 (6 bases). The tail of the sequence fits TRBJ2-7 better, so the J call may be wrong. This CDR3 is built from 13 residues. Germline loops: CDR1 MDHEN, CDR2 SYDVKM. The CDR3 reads CASTRDTSYEQYF. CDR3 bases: TGTGCCAGCACCAGGGACACCAGCTACGAGCAGTACTTC.

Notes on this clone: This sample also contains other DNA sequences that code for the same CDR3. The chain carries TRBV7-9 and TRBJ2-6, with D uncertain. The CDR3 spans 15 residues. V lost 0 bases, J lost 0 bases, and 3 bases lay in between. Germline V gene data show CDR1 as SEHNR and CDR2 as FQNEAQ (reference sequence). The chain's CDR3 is CASSLAGSGANVLTF. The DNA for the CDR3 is TGTGCCAGCAGCTTAGCCGGCTCTGGGGCCAACGTCCTGACTTTC.

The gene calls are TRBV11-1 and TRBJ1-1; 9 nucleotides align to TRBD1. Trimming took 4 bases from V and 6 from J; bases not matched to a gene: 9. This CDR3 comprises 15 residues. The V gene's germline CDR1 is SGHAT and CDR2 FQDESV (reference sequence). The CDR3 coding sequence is TGTGCCAGCAGCTGGGACAGGGCCCCGATGGCTGAAGCTTTCTTT. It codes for CASSWDRAPMAEAFF.

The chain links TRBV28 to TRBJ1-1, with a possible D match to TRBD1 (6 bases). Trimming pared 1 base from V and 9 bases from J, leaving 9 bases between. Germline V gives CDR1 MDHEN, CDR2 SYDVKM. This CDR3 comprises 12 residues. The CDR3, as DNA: TGTGCCAGCAGTTTATCCCGGGGGCAAGCTTTCTTT. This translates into CASSLSRGQAFF.

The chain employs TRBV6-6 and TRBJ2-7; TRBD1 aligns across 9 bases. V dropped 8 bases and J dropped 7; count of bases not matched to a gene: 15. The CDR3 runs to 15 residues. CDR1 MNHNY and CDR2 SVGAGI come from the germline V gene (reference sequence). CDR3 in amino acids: CASAGSGQGFGEQYF. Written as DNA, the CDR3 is TGTGCCAGCGCGGGTTCTGGACAGGGGTTTGGGGAGCAGTACTTC.

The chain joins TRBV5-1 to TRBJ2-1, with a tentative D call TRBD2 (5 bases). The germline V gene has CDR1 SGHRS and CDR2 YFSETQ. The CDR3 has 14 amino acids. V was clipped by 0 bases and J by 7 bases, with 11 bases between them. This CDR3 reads CASSLGGVLNEQFF. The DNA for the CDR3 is TGCGCCAGCAGCTTGGGGGGAGTCCTTAATGAGCAGTTCTTC.

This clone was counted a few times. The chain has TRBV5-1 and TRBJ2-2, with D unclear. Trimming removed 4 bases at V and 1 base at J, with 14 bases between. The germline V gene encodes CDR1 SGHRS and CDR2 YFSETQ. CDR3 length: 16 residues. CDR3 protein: CASSQVAVVNTGELFF. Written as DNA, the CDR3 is TGCGCCAGCAGCCAGGTTGCAGTTGTGAACACCGGGGAGCTGTTTTTT.

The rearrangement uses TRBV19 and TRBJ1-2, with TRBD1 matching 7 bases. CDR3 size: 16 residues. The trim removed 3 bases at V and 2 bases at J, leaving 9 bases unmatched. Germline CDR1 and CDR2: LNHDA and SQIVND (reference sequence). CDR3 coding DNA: TGTGCCAGTAGTATCATGACAGGGCCTCGGAACTATGGCTACACCTTC. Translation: CASSIMTGPRNYGYTF.

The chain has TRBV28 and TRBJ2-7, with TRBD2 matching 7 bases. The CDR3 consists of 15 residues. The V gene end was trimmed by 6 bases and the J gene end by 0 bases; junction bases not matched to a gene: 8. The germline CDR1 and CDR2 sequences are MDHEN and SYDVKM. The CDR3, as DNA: TGTGCCAGCAGCCGCCAGACTAGCACCTCCTACGAGCAGTACTTC. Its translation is CASSRQTSTSYEQYF.

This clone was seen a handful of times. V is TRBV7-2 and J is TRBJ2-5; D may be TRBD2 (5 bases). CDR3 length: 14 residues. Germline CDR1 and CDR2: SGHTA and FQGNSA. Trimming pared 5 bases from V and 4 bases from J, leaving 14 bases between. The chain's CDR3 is CASSLGLSPETQYF. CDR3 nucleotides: TGTGCCAGCAGCCTAGGACTCTCTCCAGAGACCCAGTACTTC.

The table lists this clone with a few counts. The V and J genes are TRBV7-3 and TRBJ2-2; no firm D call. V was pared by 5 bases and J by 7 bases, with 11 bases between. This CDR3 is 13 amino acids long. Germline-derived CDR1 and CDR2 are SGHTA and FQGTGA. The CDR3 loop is CASSPDPGGELFF. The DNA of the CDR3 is TGTGCCAGCAGCCCCGACCCAGGCGGGGAGCTGTTTTTT.

CDR3 bases: TGTGCCAGCAGTTTACGGAGACGGACCCTAGATCAGCCCCAGCATTTT. It specifies CASSLRRRTLDQPQHF. The rearrangement links TRBV28 to TRBJ1-5, with no clear D. This CDR3 comprises 16 residues. V was cut by 2 bases and J by 5 bases, with 16 bases left in between. Per the germline V gene, CDR1 is MDHEN and CDR2 is SYDVKM.

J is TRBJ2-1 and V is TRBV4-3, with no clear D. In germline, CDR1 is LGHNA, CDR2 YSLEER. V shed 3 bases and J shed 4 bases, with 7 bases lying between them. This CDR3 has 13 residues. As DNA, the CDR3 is TGCGCCAGCAGCCACCCGGGTTACAATGAGCAGTTCTTC. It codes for CASSHPGYNEQFF.

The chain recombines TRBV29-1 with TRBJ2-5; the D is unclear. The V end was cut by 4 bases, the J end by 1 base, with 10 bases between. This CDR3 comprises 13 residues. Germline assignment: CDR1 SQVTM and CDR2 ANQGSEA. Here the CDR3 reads CSVVKASQETQYF. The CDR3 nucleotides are TGCAGCGTTGTGAAAGCAAGCCAAGAGACCCAGTACTTC.

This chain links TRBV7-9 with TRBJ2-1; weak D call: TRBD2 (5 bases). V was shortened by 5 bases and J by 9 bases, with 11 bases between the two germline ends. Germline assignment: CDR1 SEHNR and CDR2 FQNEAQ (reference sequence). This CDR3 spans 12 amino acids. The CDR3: CASSPSGGEQFF. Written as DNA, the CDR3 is TGTGCCAGCAGCCCCAGCGGTGGTGAGCAGTTCTTC.

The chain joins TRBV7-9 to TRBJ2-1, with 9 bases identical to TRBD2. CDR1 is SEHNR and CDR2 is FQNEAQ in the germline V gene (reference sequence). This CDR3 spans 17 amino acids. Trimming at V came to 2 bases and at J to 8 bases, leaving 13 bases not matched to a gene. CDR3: CASSLPVGIAGAHEQFF. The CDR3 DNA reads TGTGCCAGCAGCTTACCGGTTGGCATAGCGGGAGCCCATGAGCAGTTCTTC.